Below, one TCR beta chain is given with its context. Its cognate antigen is unknown. The CDR3 has 15 amino acids. Germline values: CDR1 MGHDK, CDR2 SYGVNS. V was cut by 2 bases and J by 3 bases, with 10 bases left in between. From the RT-PCR reads, TCRdb called clonotypes with MiXCR, one entry per CDR3 protein. The sample includes around 790,000 distinct CDR3 sequences, around 20% seen only once; the top ten take 10%. The data are from a study of response to subunit inactivated influenza vaccine. Study findings and constraints: Few new T cells, the authors suggested, are recruited by each seasonal influenza vaccination.

The sequences come from PBMCs from blood, collected around 5 days after vaccination. This clonotype originated in a man aged 50 to 60 who received an inactivated influenza vaccine. This rearrangement joins TRBV25-1 to TRBJ1-4; possible D gene TRBD1, 5 bases. CDR3 in DNA: TGTGCCAGCAGTGAACCTGGGGCAGCTAATGAAAAACTGTTTTTT. It yields the protein CASSEPGAANEKLFF.